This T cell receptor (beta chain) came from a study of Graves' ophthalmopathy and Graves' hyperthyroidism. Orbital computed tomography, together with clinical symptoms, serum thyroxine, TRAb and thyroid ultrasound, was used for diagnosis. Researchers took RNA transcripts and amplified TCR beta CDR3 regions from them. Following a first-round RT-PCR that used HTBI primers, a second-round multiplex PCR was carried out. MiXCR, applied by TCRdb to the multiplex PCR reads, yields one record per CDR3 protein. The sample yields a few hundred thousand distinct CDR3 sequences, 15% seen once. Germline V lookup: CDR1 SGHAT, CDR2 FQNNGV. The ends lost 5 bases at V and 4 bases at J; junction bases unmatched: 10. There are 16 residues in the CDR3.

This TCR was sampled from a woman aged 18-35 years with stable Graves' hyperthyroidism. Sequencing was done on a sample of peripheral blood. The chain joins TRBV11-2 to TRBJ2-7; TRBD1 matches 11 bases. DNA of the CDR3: TGTGCCAGCAGCCCAATATGGACAGGGGGCGTTTACGAGCAGTACTTC. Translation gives CASSPIWTGGVYEQYF.